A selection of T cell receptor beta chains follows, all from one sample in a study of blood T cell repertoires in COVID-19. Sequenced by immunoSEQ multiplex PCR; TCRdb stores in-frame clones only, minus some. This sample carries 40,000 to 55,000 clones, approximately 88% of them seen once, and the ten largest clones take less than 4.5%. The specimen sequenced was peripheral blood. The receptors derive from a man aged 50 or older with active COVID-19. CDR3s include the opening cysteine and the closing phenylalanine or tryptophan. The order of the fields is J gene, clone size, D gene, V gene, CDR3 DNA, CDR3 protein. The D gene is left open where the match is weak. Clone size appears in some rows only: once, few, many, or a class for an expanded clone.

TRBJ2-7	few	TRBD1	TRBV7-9	TGTGCCAGCAGCCGTCGGACAGGGAATTTCGAGCAGTACTTC	CASSRRTGNFEQYF
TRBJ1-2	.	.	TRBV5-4	TGTGCCAGCACCGGGGAGGTGGGGATTAACTATGGCTACACCTTC	CASTGEVGINYGYTF
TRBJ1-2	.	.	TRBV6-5	TGTGCCAGCAGTTACCGGTTAGACAGCAGGGATGGCTACACCTTC	CASSYRLDSRDGYTF
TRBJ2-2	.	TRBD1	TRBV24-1	TGTGCCACCAGTGACTGGGGACAGGGGAGAACCGGGGAGCTGTTTTTT	CATSDWGQGRTGELFF
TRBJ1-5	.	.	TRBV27	TGTGCCAGCAGTTTAGGGGGCTTCGATCAGCCCCAGCATTTT	CASSLGGFDQPQHF
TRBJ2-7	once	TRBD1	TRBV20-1	TGCAGTGCTAGGGACAGGGGGGAGCAGTACTTC	CSARDRGEQYF
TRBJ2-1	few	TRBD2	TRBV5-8	TGTGCCAGCAGCCGGAGCGGGGGCTCCTACAATGAGCAGTTCTTC	CASSRSGGSYNEQFF
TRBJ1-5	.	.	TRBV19	TGTGCCAGTAGTACCCACAGTAGGGACTGGGTCCAGCCCCAGCATTTT	CASSTHSRDWVQPQHF
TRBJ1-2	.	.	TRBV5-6	TGTGCCAGCAGCCCACGAGCCAACTATGGCTACACCTTC	CASSPRANYGYTF
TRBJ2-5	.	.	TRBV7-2	TGTGCCAGCAAACTGACTGGATTGTACCAAGAGACCCAGTACTTC	CASKLTGLYQETQYF
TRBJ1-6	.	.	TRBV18	TGTGCCAGCTCACCACGTTTTCAGGGGTTGGTGGATTCACCCCTCCACTTT	CASSPRFQGLVDSPLHF
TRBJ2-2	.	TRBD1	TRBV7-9	TGTGCCAGCACCGAACCCAGGGGGCGCAGCGGCGGGGAGCTGTTTTTT	CASTEPRGRSGGELFF
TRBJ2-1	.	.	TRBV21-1	TGTGCCAGCAGCCCCGGACTAGCGGGGGGTGTGGCCTACAATGAGCAGTTCTTC	CASSPGLAGGVAYNEQFF
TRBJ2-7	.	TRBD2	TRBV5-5	TGTGCCAGCAGCCAGGGATTTAGCGGGGGGACCCAGGCCTACGAGCAGTACTTC	CASSQGFSGGTQAYEQYF
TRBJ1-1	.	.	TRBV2	TGTGCCAGCACTAACCAGGGTTGGACTGAAGCTTTCTTT	CASTNQGWTEAFF
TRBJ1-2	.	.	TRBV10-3	TGTGCCATCAGTGGCCTGGGGGGAAACTATGGCTACACCTTC	CAISGLGGNYGYTF
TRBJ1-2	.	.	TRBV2	TGTGCCAGCAACCCCGGAGGCTGGGGCTATGGCTACACCTTC	CASNPGGWGYGYTF
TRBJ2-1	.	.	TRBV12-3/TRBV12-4	TGTGCCAGCAGCCCAGGGGTGGAGCAGTTCTTC	CASSPGVEQFF
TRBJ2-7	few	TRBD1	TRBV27	TGTGCCAGCAGTGTTCTGGGACAGGTCCACGAGCAGTACTTC	CASSVLGQVHEQYF
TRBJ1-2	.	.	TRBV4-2	TGTGCCAGCAGCCAAGAGACAGGCTATGGCTACACCTTC	CASSQETGYGYTF
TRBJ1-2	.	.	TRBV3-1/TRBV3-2	TGTGCCAGCAGCCAAGCGGAGGCTGGCTACACCTTC	CASSQAEAGYTF
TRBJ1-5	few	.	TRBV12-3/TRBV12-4	TGTGCCAGCACACTCACAGGGCATCAGCCCCAGCATTTT	CASTLTGHQPQHF
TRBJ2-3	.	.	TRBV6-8	TGTGCCAGCAGTGCCACTCGTAGCGCCCGCACAGATACGCAGTATTTT	CASSATRSARTDTQYF
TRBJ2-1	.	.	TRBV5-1	TGCGCCAGCAGATCCGAGGCGGGGCCGAGCTCCTACAATGAGCAGTTCTTC	CASRSEAGPSSYNEQFF
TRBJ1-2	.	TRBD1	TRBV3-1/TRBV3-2	TGTGCCAGCAGTCCGGGACAGGGGGCTGTTGCTAGAGGCTACACCTTC	CASSPGQGAVARGYTF
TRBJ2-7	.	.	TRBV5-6	TGTGCCAGCAGCCTAACAGGGATATGGGGCGAGCAGTACTTC	CASSLTGIWGEQYF
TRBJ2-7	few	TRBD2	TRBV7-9	TGTGCCAGCAGCTTAGCCGGGGAGGGCGAGCAGTACTTC	CASSLAGEGEQYF
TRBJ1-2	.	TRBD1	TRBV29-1	TGCAGCGTTATAGGGACAGCTCAATCTGGCTACACCTTC	CSVIGTAQSGYTF
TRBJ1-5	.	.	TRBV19	TGTGCCAGCAAGGCCGTTGGGGGCCTAAATCAGCCCCAGCATTTT	CASKAVGGLNQPQHF
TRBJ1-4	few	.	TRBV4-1	TGCGCCAGCAGCCAGCCCTCAGGGCCCACTAATGAAAAACTGTTTTTT	CASSQPSGPTNEKLFF
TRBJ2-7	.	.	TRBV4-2	TGTGCCAGCAGCCTCGGAGTGACTAGTTCATACGAGCAGTACTTC	CASSLGVTSSYEQYF
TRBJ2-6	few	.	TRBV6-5	TGTGCCAGCAGTCCCGGGACAGCCAACGTCCTGACTTTC	CASSPGTANVLTF
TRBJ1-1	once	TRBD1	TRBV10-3	TGTGCCATCGGTTACAGGGGGCAGGAAAGCGCTGAAGCTTTCTTT	CAIGYRGQESAEAFF
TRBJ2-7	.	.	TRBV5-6	TGTGCCAGCAGCTCGAGCCGCGGCGAGCAGTACTTC	CASSSSRGEQYF
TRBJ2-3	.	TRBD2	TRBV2	TGTGCCAGCAGTGTCTGGGAGGGTGAGCGGTATTTT	CASSVWEGERYF
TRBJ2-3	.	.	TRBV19	TGTGCCAGTAGTTCCCTACCTAGGGATACGCAGTATTTT	CASSSLPRDTQYF
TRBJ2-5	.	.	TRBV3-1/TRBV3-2	TGTGCCAGCAGCCAAGCAGGTGGGGGGGCAGAGACCCAGTACTTC	CASSQAGGGAETQYF
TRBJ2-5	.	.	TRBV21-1	TGTGCCAGCAGCATTCCACTTAGCGGGGGGATCGAGACCCAGTACTTC	CASSIPLSGGIETQYF
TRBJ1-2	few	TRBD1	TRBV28	TGTGCCAGCAGGCAGGACAGGCCTTCTGGCTACACCTTC	CASRQDRPSGYTF
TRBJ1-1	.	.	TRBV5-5	TGTGCCAGCAGCCCGTTCGTGAACACTGAAGCTTTCTTT	CASSPFVNTEAFF
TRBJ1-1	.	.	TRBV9	TGTGCCAGCAGCCAGGGACAGAACACTGAAGCTTTCTTT	CASSQGQNTEAFF
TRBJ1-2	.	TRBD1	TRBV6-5	TGTGCCAGCAGGAGGGACAGGGACTATGGCTACACCTTC	CASRRDRDYGYTF
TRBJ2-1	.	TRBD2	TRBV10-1	TGCGCCAGCAGTGAGTTAGGGACTAGCAATGAGCAGTTCTTC	CASSELGTSNEQFF
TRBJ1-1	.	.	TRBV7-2	TGTGCCAGCAGTTTCGGGACAAACACTGAAGCTTTCTTT	CASSFGTNTEAFF
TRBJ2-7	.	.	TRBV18	TGTGCCAGCTCACCGAGCTCCTACGAGCAGTACTTC	CASSPSSYEQYF
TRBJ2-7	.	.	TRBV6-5	TGTGCCAGCAGTTCTCAGACTACCTACGAGCAGTACTTC	CASSSQTTYEQYF
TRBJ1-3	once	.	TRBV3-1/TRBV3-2	TGTGCCAGCAGCCAAGCGGACTGGAGGGGAGGAAACACCATATATTTT	CASSQADWRGGNTIYF
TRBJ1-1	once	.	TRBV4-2	TGTGCCAGCAGCTCAGACCGTGGGAGAGCTTTCTTT	CASSSDRGRAFF
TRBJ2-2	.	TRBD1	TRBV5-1	TGCGCCAGCAGCTGGAGCGACAGGGATCCATGGACCGGGGAGCTGTTTTTT	CASSWSDRDPWTGELFF
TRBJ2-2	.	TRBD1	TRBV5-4	TGTGCCAGCAGCTCCGGGACAGGGGAAATAACCGGGGAGCTGTTTTTT	CASSSGTGEITGELFF
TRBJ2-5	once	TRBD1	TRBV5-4	TGTGCCAGCAGCAACGGACAGGGGAGGGAGACCCAGTACTTC	CASSNGQGRETQYF
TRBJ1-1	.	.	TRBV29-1	TGCAGCGCCGACAGGAACACTGAAGCTTTCTTT	CSADRNTEAFF
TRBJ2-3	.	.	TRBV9	TGTGCCAGCAGCGTCCCGCGGAACGGGAGATCAGATACGCAGTATTTT	CASSVPRNGRSDTQYF
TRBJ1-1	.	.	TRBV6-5	TGTGCCAGCAGCCATAGACAGCAAGCTTTCTTT	CASSHRQQAFF
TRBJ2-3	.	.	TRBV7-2	TGTGCCAGTCGTTCAGGGGTTAACACAGATACGCAGTATTTT	CASRSGVNTDTQYF
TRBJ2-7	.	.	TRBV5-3	TGTGCCAGAAGCCTTGGAGTACGGGGGAGCTCCTACGAGCAGTACTTC	CARSLGVRGSSYEQYF
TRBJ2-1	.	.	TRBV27	TGTGCCAGCAGTTTAGTTAGCGGCTGGAATGAGCAGTTCTTC	CASSLVSGWNEQFF
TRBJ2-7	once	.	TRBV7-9	TGTGCCAGCAGCTTAGGTGATGGAGCGCCCTACGAGCAGTACTTC	CASSLGDGAPYEQYF
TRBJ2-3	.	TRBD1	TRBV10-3	TGTGCCATCAGCCCCGGGACAGGGCGGACAGATACGCAGTATTTT	CAISPGTGRTDTQYF
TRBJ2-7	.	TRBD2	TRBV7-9	TGTGCCAGCAGCCCCGGTCCCGGGACTAGTCTCCTCTACGAGCAGTACTTC	CASSPGPGTSLLYEQYF